This T cell receptor beta chain was captured by sequencing in a study of blood T cell repertoires in COVID-19. Study as a whole: COVID-19 samples from acute and convalescent phases originated in the United States, Italy and Spain. T cells, B-cell-depleted T cells, or PBMCs provided the cDNA or gDNA that served as material.

This table comes from immunoSEQ multiplex PCR, and its TCRdb copy is limited to in-frame clones, with some not included. Of roughly 280,000 clones listed, less than 85% are singletons. Input material: peripheral blood. The source is a man between 60 and 75 years old who had recovered from COVID-19.

The CDR3 is CASSSRTGAMYNSPLHF. The CDR3 DNA reads TGTGCCAGCAGCTCCCGGACAGGGGCCATGTATAATTCACCCCTCCACTTT. This chain links TRBV11-2 with TRBJ1-6; 9 bases align to TRBD1. V was clipped by 4 bases and J by 4 bases; unmatched bases: 8. The CDR3 covers 17 residues. From germline, CDR1 is SGHAT and CDR2 FQNNGV.